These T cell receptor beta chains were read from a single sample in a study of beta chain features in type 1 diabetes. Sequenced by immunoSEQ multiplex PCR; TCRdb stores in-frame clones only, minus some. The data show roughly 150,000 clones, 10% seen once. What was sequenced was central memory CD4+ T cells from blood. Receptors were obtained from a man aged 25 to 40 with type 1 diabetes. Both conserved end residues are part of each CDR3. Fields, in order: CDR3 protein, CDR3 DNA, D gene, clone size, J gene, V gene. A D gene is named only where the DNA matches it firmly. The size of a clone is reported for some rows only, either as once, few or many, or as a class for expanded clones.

CASSIVVAAYNEQFF | TGTGCCAGTAGTATTGTGGTAGCGGCCTACAATGAGCAGTTCTTC | NA | few | TRBJ2-1 | TRBV19
CASSPGQGRETQYF | TGTGCCAGCAGCCCCGGACAGGGGCGGGAGACCCAGTACTTC | TRBD1 | NA | TRBJ2-5 | TRBV7-2
CATGQGRDGANVLTF | TGTGCCACTGGACAGGGAAGGGATGGGGCCAACGTCCTGACTTTC | TRBD1 | few | TRBJ2-6 | TRBV2
CASSGQPNYEQYF | TGTGCCAGCAGTGGACAGCCGAACTACGAGCAGTACTTC | NA | NA | TRBJ2-7 | TRBV2
CASSDRQGVGTEAFF | TGTGCCAGCAGCGATCGACAGGGAGTCGGAACTGAAGCTTTCTTT | TRBD1 | few | TRBJ1-1 | TRBV9
CASISTDTQYF | TGTGCCAGCATATCCACAGATACGCAGTATTTT | NA | NA | TRBJ2-3 | TRBV2
CASSPLGGRVNTEAFF | TGTGCCAGCAGCCCTCTAGGGGGAAGGGTGAACACTGAAGCTTTCTTT | NA | few | TRBJ1-1 | TRBV7-3
CASSYLTENTEAFF | TGTGCCAGCAGTTACCTGACAGAGAACACTGAAGCTTTCTTT | NA | NA | TRBJ1-1 | TRBV7-9
CASIEGLAGNNEQFF | TGTGCCAGCATCGAGGGGCTAGCGGGGAACAATGAGCAGTTCTTC | TRBD2 | once | TRBJ2-1 | TRBV25-1
CASSLDRGAEAFF | TGTGCCAGCAGCTTGGACAGGGGCGCTGAAGCTTTCTTT | TRBD1 | few | TRBJ1-1 | TRBV5-6
CASSLVSGRDMGDNEQFF | TGTGCCAGCAGCTTAGTTAGCGGGAGAGATATGGGTGACAATGAGCAGTTCTTC | TRBD2 | NA | TRBJ2-1 | TRBV7-8
CASSLQGNTGELFF | TGTGCCAGCAGTCTACAGGGGAACACCGGGGAGCTGTTTTTT | NA | few | TRBJ2-2 | TRBV2
CASSGGTDNQPQHF | TGTGCCAGTAGCGGAGGAACAGACAATCAGCCCCAGCATTTT | NA | few | TRBJ1-5 | TRBV19
CASSLGSGGGTQYF | TGTGCCAGCAGCTTAGGGTCCGGTGGAGGTACGCAGTATTTT | NA | few | TRBJ2-3 | TRBV7-3
CASSPTDPFGETQYF | TGCGCCAGCAGCCCTACCGACCCGTTCGGGGAGACCCAGTACTTC | NA | NA | TRBJ2-5 | TRBV5-1
CAISGDRSYEQYF | TGTGCCATCAGTGGGGACAGATCCTACGAGCAGTACTTC | TRBD1 | NA | TRBJ2-7 | TRBV10-3
CASSLNTLYNEQFF | TGCGCCAGCAGCTTGAACACGCTCTACAATGAGCAGTTCTTC | NA | few | TRBJ2-1 | TRBV5-1
CASRAGLAGVKSDTQYF | TGTGCCAGCAGGGCGGGACTAGCGGGAGTTAAATCAGATACGCAGTATTTT | TRBD2 | few | TRBJ2-3 | TRBV2
CASSDHLGKAFF | TGTGCCAGCAGTGATCATCTAGGAAAAGCTTTCTTT | NA | NA | TRBJ1-1 | TRBV2
CASSLRMAGYSGNTIYF | TGTGCCAGCAGCTTGCGGATGGCAGGCTACTCTGGAAACACCATATATTTT | NA | NA | TRBJ1-3 | TRBV5-5
CASSRLAYEQYF | TGTGCCAGCAGTCGGCTAGCCTACGAGCAGTACTTC | NA | few | TRBJ2-7 | TRBV2
CAWTAGANQPQHF | TGTGCCTGGACTGCAGGGGCGAATCAGCCCCAGCATTTT | NA | NA | TRBJ1-5 | TRBV30